Listed here are 28 T cell receptor beta chains from one sample, sequenced in a study of blood T cell repertoires in COVID-19. Profiling relied on immunoSEQ multiplex PCR, and the TCRdb table lists in-frame clones only, not all of them. This table holds around 280,000 clones, approximately 80% found once. The specimen was peripheral blood. The receptors shown here come from a woman between 50 and 59 years old with active or convalescent COVID-19.

V is TRBV15 and J is TRBJ2-2; no firm D call. Trimming shortened V by 1 base and J by 1 base, and 10 bases separated the two germline ends. Germline CDR1 and CDR2: LNHNV and YYDKDF (reference sequence). The CDR3 covers 16 residues. The CDR3 sequence is CATSRVGLGNTGELFF. CDR3 coding DNA: TGTGCCACCAGCAGAGTTGGGCTGGGGAACACCGGGGAGCTGTTTTTT.

V usage is TRBV19 and J usage is TRBJ1-1, with TRBD1 matching 8 bases. Trimming at V came to 6 bases and at J to 5 bases, leaving 8 bases not matched to a gene. CDR3 size: 14 residues. From germline, CDR1 is LNHDA and CDR2 SQIVND (reference sequence). The CDR3 bases are TGTGCCAGTAGGAAGACAGGGGCGAGGACTGAAGCTTTCTTT. Its protein product is CASRKTGARTEAFF.

J is TRBJ2-1 and V is TRBV24-1, with D maybe TRBD2 (5 bases). The length of the CDR3 is 16 residues. Trimming took 4 bases from V and 7 from J, leaving 19 bases between them. Germline V gene data show CDR1 as KGHDR and CDR2 as SFDVKD. As DNA, the CDR3 is TGTGCCACCAGTGACTCTCTAGCTGGCGCCTTGAATGAGCAGTTCTTC. This sequence encodes CATSDSLAGALNEQFF.

The chain carries TRBV10-1 and TRBJ2-1; TRBD2 matches 10 bases. Per the germline V gene, CDR1 is WNHNN and CDR2 is SYGVQD (reference sequence). CDR3 length equals 17 residues. V was clipped by 4 bases and J by 3 bases; unmatched bases: 9. The CDR3 here is CASSGPILAGFYNEQFF. The CDR3, as DNA: TGCGCCAGCAGTGGGCCGATACTAGCGGGATTCTACAATGAGCAGTTCTTC.

The chain carries TRBV2 and TRBJ2-7; TRBD1 matches at 9 bases. V lost 7 bases, J lost 7 bases, and 8 bases stayed unmatched. CDR1 SNHLY and CDR2 FYNNEI come from the germline V gene. This CDR3 has 13 amino acids. The CDR3 reads CASISNRGPEQYF. The DNA for the CDR3 is TGTGCCAGCATCAGCAACAGGGGGCCTGAGCAGTACTTC.

This clone was observed a few times. DNA of the CDR3: TGCGCCAGCAGCCGTAGCGGGAGCTCCTACAATGAGCAGTTCTTC. It specifies CASSRSGSSYNEQFF. The rearrangement uses TRBV4-1 and TRBJ2-1; 9 positions agree with TRBD2. J was trimmed by 0 bases and V by 4 bases; bases with no gene match: 1. The CDR3 spans 15 residues. Germline CDR1 reads MGHRA; CDR2 reads YSYEKL.

The V and J genes are TRBV6-1 and TRBJ1-2; a weak D match, TRBD1 (5 bases). Germline CDR1 MNHNS, CDR2 SASEGT. The CDR3 totals 14 residues. Trimming removed 2 bases at V and 4 bases at J, with 11 bases between. The CDR3 sequence: CASSEYRNPYGYTF. CDR3 coding DNA: TGTGCCAGCAGTGAATACAGGAACCCCTATGGCTACACCTTC.

Concerning this clone: Germline and junction disagree at one end, which may indicate a read error. This sequence joins TRBV11-2 and TRBJ1-4; D is uncertain. CDR1 and CDR2 from the germline V gene are SGHAT and FQNNGV. This CDR3 is built from 12 residues. The CDR3 DNA sequence: TGTGCCAGCAGCCAAACTATTGAAAAACTGTTTTTT. This gives the protein CASSQTIEKLFF.

The CDR3 DNA follows: TGTGCCAGCAGCTTAACTGCGACTAGCGGGGGGAAAGTTCCCTACGAGCAGTACTTC. Its protein is CASSLTATSGGKVPYEQYF. The V call is TRBV7-9, the J call TRBJ2-7; 13 bases match TRBD2. The J segment lost 2 bases and the V segment lost 2 bases, leaving 12 bases of the junction unmatched. The germline gives CDR1 SEHNR, CDR2 FQNEAQ (reference sequence). The CDR3 sequence is 19 residues long.

The V and J genes are TRBV27 and TRBJ1-1; the match to TRBD1 covers 10 bases. V lost 2 bases and J lost 7; bases outside the gene matches: 13. The CDR3 extends over 17 amino acids. Germline V gene sequence: CDR1 MNHEY, CDR2 SMNVEV (reference sequence). The CDR3 sequence: CASSLVRDRGRGVEAFF. The CDR3 bases are TGTGCCAGCAGTTTAGTCCGGGACAGGGGCCGAGGTGTTGAAGCTTTCTTT.

This chain joins TRBV6-5 and TRBJ2-7; 7 nucleotides agree with TRBD1. The junction had 4 bases not matched to a gene; V was cut back by 5 bases and J by 3 bases. The CDR3 runs to 13 residues. Germline loops: CDR1 MNHEY, CDR2 SVGAGI. The CDR3 protein is CASSRGQFYEQYF. In nucleotides, the CDR3 is TGTGCCAGCAGTAGGGGACAGTTCTACGAGCAGTACTTC.

This clone showed up just a few times. V usage is TRBV7-9 and J usage is TRBJ2-3; 11 positions match TRBD2. Germline V gene lookup returns CDR1 SEHNR and CDR2 FQNEAQ (reference sequence). V lost 3 bases, J lost 4 bases, and 3 bases stayed unmatched. The CDR3 sequence is 15 residues long. The CDR3, as DNA: TGTGCCAGCAGCTTTACTAGCGGGAGTGCAGATACGCAGTATTTT. This encodes CASSFTSGSADTQYF. The variable domain in full, completed from reference TRBV7-9 and TRBJ2-3, reads DTGVSQNPRHKITKRGQNVTFRCDPISEHNRLYWYRQTLGQGPEFLTYFQNEAQLEKSRLLSDRFSAERPKGSFSTLEIQRTEQGDSAMYLCASSFTSGSADTQYFGPGTRLTVL.

The chain recombines TRBV6-5 with TRBJ2-7; 8 bases agree with TRBD1. V trimming: 7 bases; J trimming: 0 bases; junction bases outside the gene matches: 8. The CDR3 has 15 residues. Germline V lookup: CDR1 MNHEY, CDR2 SVGAGI. CDR3 DNA sequence: TGTGCCAGCACCCCCCGACAGGGGCTCTCCTACGAGCAGTACTTC. Protein product: CASTPRQGLSYEQYF.

The V and J genes are TRBV6-5 and TRBJ1-1; 8 positions match TRBD1. The germline V gene encodes CDR1 MNHEY and CDR2 SVGAGI. CDR3 length equals 14 residues. The junction had 6 bases not matched to a gene; V was cut back by 8 bases and J by 1 base. DNA for the CDR3: TGTGCCAGCTTTAGAGGACAGGGGAACACTGAAGCTTTCTTT. It codes for CASFRGQGNTEAFF.

The chain has TRBV28 and TRBJ2-1, with D possibly being TRBD2 (6 bases). Germline CDR1 and CDR2: MDHEN and SYDVKM. The CDR3 covers 16 residues. The V end lost 7 bases, the J end lost 0 bases, and 16 bases lay between the germline ends. The CDR3 DNA sequence: TGTGCCAGCATCGGGTTTAGCGGAAACTCCTACAATGAGCAGTTCTTC. Translating gives CASIGFSGNSYNEQFF.

This chain uses TRBV2 with TRBJ2-7, with TRBD2 identical over 8 bases. This CDR3 has 14 amino acids. The trim removed 7 bases at V and 6 bases at J, leaving 11 bases unmatched. Germline CDR1 SNHLY, CDR2 FYNNEI. The chain's CDR3 is CASMGSGGPSEQYF. The CDR3 region has the DNA TGTGCCAGCATGGGGTCGGGAGGGCCTTCCGAGCAGTACTTC.

This chain uses TRBV28 with TRBJ2-7; the D is unclear. Looked up from germline, CDR1 is MDHEN and CDR2 is SYDVKM. This CDR3 comprises 13 residues. V lost 7 bases, J lost 2 bases, and 12 bases lay in between. The CDR3 spells CASKPGDTYEQYF. For the CDR3, the DNA is TGTGCCAGCAAACCGGGTGATACCTACGAGCAGTACTTC.

The chain joins TRBV27 to TRBJ2-1, with 10 bases aligning to TRBD2. The CDR3 has 16 amino acids. Trimming took 0 bases from V and 4 from J; bases not matched to a gene: 3. Germline V gene data show CDR1 as MNHEY and CDR2 as SMNVEV (reference sequence). CDR3 sequence reads: CASSLSTSGVYNEQFF. CDR3 sequence (DNA): TGTGCCAGCAGTTTATCCACTAGCGGGGTTTACAATGAGCAGTTCTTC.

This clone was recorded only once. A read error may produce the germline difference seen at one junction end. This chain uses TRBV5-6 with TRBJ2-7; 13 bases match TRBD2. This CDR3 is 13 amino acids long. Germline lookup yields CDR1 SGHDT and CDR2 YYEEEE. In DNA form, the CDR3 reads TGTGCCAGCAGCAGCGGGACTAGCGGGGCCCTTACCTTC. It encodes CASSSGTSGALTF.

The chain links TRBV29-1 to TRBJ1-5; D unclear. Germline V gene data show CDR1 as SQVTM and CDR2 as ANQGSEA. CDR3 length: 13 residues. The V gene lost 4 bases and the J gene lost 0 bases, with 7 bases spanning the gap. This CDR3 is CSVVIDSNQPQHF. CDR3 bases: TGCAGCGTTGTCATAGATAGCAATCAGCCCCAGCATTTT. Combining the CDR3 with reference TRBV29-1 and TRBJ1-5 gives the whole variable domain SAVISQKPSRDICQRGTSLTIQCQVDSQVTMMFWYRQQPGQSLTLIATANQGSEATYESGFVIDKFPISRPNLTFSTLTVSNMSPEDSSIYLCSVVIDSNQPQHFGDGTRLSIL.

The chain joins TRBV11-2 to TRBJ2-7; TRBD1 matches at 7 bases. J was trimmed by 4 bases and V by 5 bases; bases with no gene match: 17. This CDR3 spans 17 amino acids. Germline values: CDR1 SGHAT, CDR2 FQNNGV. The CDR3 nucleotides are TGTGCCAGCAGCCAGATCAGGACAGGACGGGCCGGGTACGAGCAGTACTTC. This encodes CASSQIRTGRAGYEQYF. The full variable domain, completed using reference TRBV11-2 and TRBJ2-7, is EAGVAQSPRYKIIEKRQSVAFWCNPISGHATLYWYQQILGQGPKLLIQFQNNGVVDDSQLPKDRFSAERLKGVDSTLKIQPAKLEDSAVYLCASSQIRTGRAGYEQYFGPGTRLTVT.

This chain joins TRBV7-2 and TRBJ2-5; D is undetermined. The CDR3 is 11 residues long. Germline-derived CDR1 and CDR2 are SGHTA and FQGNSA. With 3 bases removed from V and 5 bases from J, the gap between germline ends came to 4 bases. The CDR3, as DNA: TGTGCCAGCAGCTTCTCGGAGACCCAGTACTTC. This codes for CASSFSETQYF.

The chain couples TRBV7-9 to TRBJ1-2; 9 bases are a match to TRBD1. J lost 4 bases, V lost 5 bases, and 8 bases had no gene match. Germline values: CDR1 SEHNR, CDR2 FQNEAQ (reference sequence). The CDR3 runs to 15 residues. DNA of the CDR3: TGTGCCAGCAGCCCCGGGACAGGGCGGATCTATGGCTACACCTTC. Amino acid sequence: CASSPGTGRIYGYTF.

The chain recombines TRBV14 with TRBJ2-3; the match to TRBD2 covers 8 bases. Trimming at V came to 6 bases and at J to 2 bases, leaving 10 bases not matched to a gene. Looked up from germline, CDR1 is SGHDN and CDR2 is FVKESK. CDR3 length equals 16 residues. The CDR3 protein is CASSYTFSGNTDTQYF. CDR3 sequence (DNA): TGTGCCAGCAGTTACACTTTTAGCGGGAACACAGATACGCAGTATTTT. The whole variable domain, remainder taken from reference TRBV14 and TRBJ2-3, is EAGVTQFPSHSVIEKGQTVTLRCDPISGHDNLYWYRRVMGKEIKFLLHFVKESKQDESGMPNNRFLAERTGGTYSTLKVQPAELEDSGVYFCASSYTFSGNTDTQYFGPGTRLTVL.

The chain links TRBV2 to TRBJ1-6; 10 bases align to TRBD1. The germline gives CDR1 SNHLY, CDR2 FYNNEI. The CDR3 has 17 amino acids. V shed 7 bases, J shed 1 base, and the junction held 7 bases outside the gene matches. This chain's CDR3 is CASTKDRGRSYNSPLHF. The CDR3 DNA reads as TGTGCCAGCACCAAGGACAGGGGGAGATCCTATAATTCACCCCTCCACTTT. Supplemented by reference TRBV2 and TRBJ1-6, the full variable domain reads EPEVTQTPSHQVTQMGQEVILRCVPISNHLYFYWYRQILGQKVEFLVSFYNNEISEKSEIFDDQFSVERPDGSNFTLKIRSTKLEDSAMYFCASTKDRGRSYNSPLHFGNGTRLTVT.

The chain has TRBV18 and TRBJ2-1; 7 nucleotides line up with TRBD1. CDR1 KGHSH and CDR2 LQKENI come from the germline V gene. This CDR3 contains 15 residues. Losses at the gene ends were 6 bases for V and 3 bases for J; bases not matched to a gene: 8. CDR3 coding DNA: TGTGCCAGCTCTTTGAGACAGGGATTCTACAATGAGCAGTTCTTC. Protein product: CASSLRQGFYNEQFF.

The chain recombines TRBV5-1 with TRBJ1-2; 9 bases align to TRBD1. The CDR3 is 16 residues long. Trimming cost V 3 bases and J 2 bases; bases outside gene matches: 8. Germline V gene lookup returns CDR1 SGHRS and CDR2 YFSETQ. DNA of the CDR3: TGCGCCAGCAGCTGGGGAGGGACAGGGTTAAACTATGGCTACACCTTC. Protein: CASSWGGTGLNYGYTF. The full variable domain, completed using reference TRBV5-1 and TRBJ1-2, is KAGVTQTPRYLIKTRGQQVTLSCSPISGHRSVSWYQQTPGQGLQFLFEYFSETQRNKGNFPGRFSGRQFSNSRSEMNVSTLELGDSALYLCASSWGGTGLNYGYTFGSGTRLTVV.

V gene TRBV6-2 or TRBV6-3 combines with J gene TRBJ2-4; possible D gene TRBD2, 5 bases. The CDR3 has 18 residues. CDR1 and CDR2 (germline): MNHEY, SVGEGT. The V gene lost 6 bases and the J gene lost 0 bases, with 21 bases spanning the gap. The CDR3 reads CASSPVRRTHLAKNIQYF. Written as DNA, the CDR3 is TGTGCCAGCAGCCCTGTGCGGAGGACCCACTTAGCCAAAAACATTCAGTACTTC.